This TCR beta chain is from a study of blood T cell repertoires in COVID-19. The method was immunoSEQ multiplex PCR; TCRdb's version includes in-frame clones alone and lacks a portion of them. This sample yields approximately 94,000 clones, of which approximately 82% are seen a single time; 20% to 25% belongs to the top ten. Trimming removed 5 bases from V and 5 bases from J; junction bases left unmatched: 14. Per germline, CDR1 SGHAT and CDR2 FQNNGV. The CDR3 runs 17 residues. Specimen: peripheral blood. The chain combines TRBV11-2 with TRBJ1-1; 10 nucleotides line up with TRBD1. This TCR came from a man in his fifties or sixties with acute or convalescent COVID-19. The CDR3 here is CASSQRGQGMGRTEAFF. Here the CDR3 DNA reads TGTGCCAGCAGCCAACGGGGACAGGGGATGGGCCGAACTGAAGCTTTCTTT.